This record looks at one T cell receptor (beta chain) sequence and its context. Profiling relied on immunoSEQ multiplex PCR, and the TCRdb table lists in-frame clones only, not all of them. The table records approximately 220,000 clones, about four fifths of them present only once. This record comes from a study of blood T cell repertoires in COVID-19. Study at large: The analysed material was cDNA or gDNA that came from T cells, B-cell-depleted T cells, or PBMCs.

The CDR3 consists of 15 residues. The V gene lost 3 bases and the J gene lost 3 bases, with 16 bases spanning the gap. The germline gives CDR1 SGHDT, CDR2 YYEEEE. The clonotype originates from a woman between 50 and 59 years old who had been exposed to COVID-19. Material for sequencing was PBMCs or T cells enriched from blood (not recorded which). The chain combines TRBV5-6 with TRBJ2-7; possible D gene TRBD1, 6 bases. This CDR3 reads CASSSVSRGVYEQYF. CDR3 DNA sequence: TGTGCCAGCAGCTCGGTCTCCAGGGGAGTCTACGAGCAGTACTTC.